Shown below are 26 T cell receptor beta chains from a single sample sequenced in a study of blood T cell repertoires in COVID-19. Profiled with immunoSEQ multiplex PCR; TCRdb holds only in-frame clones, not every one. Of under 350,000 clones listed, about nine tenths are singletons. Sequenced sample: peripheral blood. The receptors were sampled from a woman aged 25 to 39 with COVID-19, enrolled during active disease.

The chain uses TRBV28 and TRBJ1-2, with D possibly TRBD1 on 5 matching bases. Trimming removed 7 bases at V and 4 bases at J, with 10 bases between. Germline V gives CDR1 MDHEN, CDR2 SYDVKM. The CDR3 spans 12 residues. The CDR3 sequence is CASITGGYGYTF. CDR3 DNA: TGTGCCAGCATCACCGGGGGCTATGGCTACACCTTC.

V is TRBV6-5 and J is TRBJ1-1, with a tentative D call TRBD1 (5 bases). Germline CDR1 reads MNHEY; CDR2 reads SVGAGI. Trimming removed 4 bases at V and 1 base at J, with 10 bases between. CDR3 size: 14 residues. The CDR3 loop reads CASSSRQQNTEAFF. CDR3 nucleotides: TGTGCCAGCAGTTCGCGACAGCAGAACACTGAAGCTTTCTTT.

The chain has TRBV4-2 and TRBJ2-3, with 11 bases that match TRBD2. With 4 bases clipped from V and 3 bases from J, the junction kept 6 bases outside the gene matches. CDR3 length: 16 amino acids. The germline V gene encodes CDR1 LGHNA and CDR2 YNFKEQ. CDR3 amino acids: CASSRITSGRTDTQYF. CDR3 bases: TGTGCCAGCAGCCGTATCACTAGCGGGAGAACAGATACGCAGTATTTT.

This sequence joins TRBV21-1 and TRBJ1-1. TRBV21-1 is classified as a pseudogene. The CDR3 is 14 amino acids. The CDR3 spells CASSPSRGKTEAFF. The CDR3 DNA follows: TGTGCCAGCAGCCCGAGCCGGGGTAAGACTGAAGCTTTCTTT.

The chain employs TRBV11-2 and TRBJ2-1, with D hard to call. The CDR3 consists of 14 residues. Trimming took off 1 base at V and 4 bases at J, with 8 bases between the two ends. Germline V gene data show CDR1 as SGHAT and CDR2 as FQNNGV. The CDR3 nucleotides read TGTGCCAGCAGCTTAGGGCAGGTTTACAATGAGCAGTTCTTC. It yields the protein CASSLGQVYNEQFF.

The sample holds one count of this clone. This chain joins TRBV18 and TRBJ1-1; perhaps TRBD1 as D (6 bases). Germline CDR1 KGHSH, CDR2 LQKENI. Between the trimmed V and J ends, which lost 5 bases and 0 bases, there was a span of 7 bases. CDR3 length equals 13 residues. CDR3 in amino acids: CASSGQLNTEAFF. CDR3 sequence (DNA): TGTGCCAGCTCAGGACAGCTGAACACTGAAGCTTTCTTT.

The chain uses TRBV6-1 and TRBJ2-3; D is undetermined. CDR1 MNHNS and CDR2 SASEGT come from the germline V gene. V lost 2 bases, J lost 4 bases, and 13 bases lay in between. The CDR3 extends over 15 amino acids. For the CDR3, the DNA is TGTGCCAGCAGTGAAAACCCCGGTCCGGCAGATACGCAGTATTTT. Protein sequence: CASSENPGPADTQYF.

The chain couples TRBV7-3 to TRBJ2-5; 7 positions match TRBD1. The V gene's germline CDR1 is SGHTA and CDR2 FQGTGA. Trimming removed 6 bases from V and 6 bases from J; junction bases left unmatched: 10. The CDR3 loop spans 14 amino acids. CDR3 loop: CASSRSPDRKTQYF. CDR3 sequence (DNA): TGTGCCAGCAGTCGGTCCCCGGACAGGAAGACCCAGTACTTC.

This clone occurred once. The chain uses TRBV27 and TRBJ2-5; possibly TRBD2 for D (6 bases). The CDR3 covers 13 residues. V lost 5 bases to trimming and J lost 7 bases, with 14 bases between them. The germline gives CDR1 MNHEY, CDR2 SMNVEV (reference sequence). For the CDR3, the DNA is TGTGCCAGCAGTCGCCCTCCCGGGGGGACCCAGTACTTC. It translates to CASSRPPGGTQYF.

The V and J genes are TRBV5-5 and TRBJ1-6; no clear D gene. Germline V lookup: CDR1 SGHKS, CDR2 YYEKEE (reference sequence). The CDR3 extends over 14 amino acids. Trimming pared 2 bases from V and 3 bases from J, leaving 6 bases between. This CDR3 is CASSFQDYNSPLHF. CDR3 sequence (DNA): TGTGCCAGCAGCTTTCAGGACTATAATTCACCCCTCCACTTT.

As for this clone: One junction end does not reproduce the germline sequence, and a read error may be involved. J is TRBJ2-5 and V is TRBV7-7; 14 bases agree with TRBD2. Germline V gives CDR1 SSHAT, CDR2 FNYEAQ (reference sequence). This CDR3 is built from 18 residues. The DNA for the CDR3 is TGTGCTAGCAGCTCGGGACTAGCGGGAGAGGGGTATGAGGAGACCCAGTACTTC. This encodes CASSSGLAGEGYEETQYF.

The J gene is TRBJ2-2, the V gene TRBV5-6, with no clear D. Trimming took off 4 bases at V and 5 bases at J, with 12 bases between the two ends. The CDR3 extends over 14 amino acids. CDR1 is SGHDT and CDR2 is YYEEEE in the germline V gene. CDR3 protein: CASSPTTVTGELFF. CDR3 nucleotide sequence: TGTGCCAGCAGCCCAACCACGGTGACCGGGGAGCTGTTTTTT.

This clone was counted only a few times. The chain employs TRBV6-2 or TRBV6-3 and TRBJ2-7, with D perhaps TRBD2 (7 bases). Germline loops: CDR1 MNHEY, CDR2 SVGEGT. V gave up 2 bases and J gave up 6 bases, with 14 bases separating them. The CDR3 extends over 14 amino acids. CDR3 sequence: CASSYIPGEGEQYF. CDR3 nucleotides: TGTGCCAGCAGTTACATCCCAGGGGAGGGCGAGCAGTACTTC.

With respect to this clone: One end of the junction is discordant with germline, which a read error may explain. The chain recombines TRBV9 with TRBJ1-4; D is possibly TRBD1 (6 bases). Germline V gives CDR1 SGDLS, CDR2 YYNGEE. This CDR3 region has 14 residues. The CDR3 region is CDSSVFGQNEKLFF. For the CDR3, the DNA is TGTGACAGCAGCGTGTTTGGACAGAATGAAAAACTGTTTTTT.

The sample holds one count of this clone. This chain connects TRBV11-2 to TRBJ2-3, with a tentative D call TRBD1 (6 bases). V shed 5 bases and J shed 2 bases, with 17 bases lying between them. The CDR3 has 16 residues. CDR1 is SGHAT, CDR2 FQNNGV, per germline. The CDR3 sequence is CASSQHLQGLTDTQYF. In nucleotides, the CDR3 is TGTGCCAGCAGCCAACATTTACAGGGTCTCACAGATACGCAGTATTTT.

This sequence joins TRBV7-9 and TRBJ1-2, with D unclear. The CDR3 covers 12 residues. Trimming pared 6 bases from V and 4 bases from J, leaving 9 bases between. Germline V gives CDR1 SEHNR, CDR2 FQNEAQ (reference sequence). This CDR3 is CASRGVGYGYTF. CDR3 sequence (DNA): TGTGCCAGCAGGGGAGTAGGCTATGGCTACACCTTC.

The chain couples TRBV11-2 to TRBJ1-5; 9 bases agree with TRBD1. Germline trimming cut 6 bases from V and 7 bases from J; bases unmatched to any gene: 10. This CDR3 is built from 15 residues. Germline V CDR1 and CDR2: SGHAT, FQNNGV. The CDR3 sequence is CASSYTGGGSQPQHF. CDR3 nucleotides: TGTGCCAGCAGTTACACAGGGGGCGGGAGCCAGCCCCAGCATTTT.

The chain uses TRBV4-1 and TRBJ2-7, with D maybe TRBD2 (6 bases). Germline V gene sequence: CDR1 MGHRA, CDR2 YSYEKL. V lost 4 bases and J 3 bases, leaving 10 bases between the germline ends. The CDR3 is made up of 13 amino acids. CDR3 DNA: TGCGCCAGCAGCCGCGGGGCCAACTACGAGCAGTACTTC. It translates to CASSRGANYEQYF.

This clone was counted a few times. CDR3 loop: CASSYSTQVGNQPQHF. The CDR3 DNA is TGTGCCAGCAGTTACTCGACGCAGGTTGGCAATCAGCCCCAGCATTTT. V is TRBV6-8 and J is TRBJ1-5; D is unclear. Germline V CDR1 and CDR2: MNHGY, SAAAGT. With 0 bases removed from V and 2 bases from J, the gap between germline ends came to 11 bases. The length of the CDR3 is 16 residues.

The rearrangement uses TRBV28 and TRBJ2-7; 8 nucleotides align to TRBD1. From germline, CDR1 is MDHEN and CDR2 SYDVKM. The V gene end was trimmed by 5 bases and the J gene end by 4 bases; junction bases not matched to a gene: 7. This CDR3 region has 14 residues. The CDR3 nucleotides read TGTGCCAGCAGTAGGGCAGGGGGCTCATACGAGCAGTACTTC. The encoded protein is CASSRAGGSYEQYF. Combining the CDR3 with reference TRBV28 and TRBJ2-7 gives the whole variable domain DVKVTQSSRYLVKRTGEKVFLECVQDMDHENMFWYRQDPGLGLRLIYFSYDVKMKEKGDIPEGYSVSREKKERFSLILESASTNQTSMYLCASSRAGGSYEQYFGPGTRLTVT.

The chain links TRBV4-1 to TRBJ1-1, with D possibly matching TRBD1 (5 bases). V was trimmed by 3 bases and J by 0 bases, leaving 14 bases between them. Germline loops: CDR1 MGHRA, CDR2 YSYEKL. The CDR3 length is 16 residues. In nucleotides, the CDR3 is TGCGCCAGCAGCCATCTTGGGGCGGCTATGAACACTGAAGCTTTCTTT. Protein: CASSHLGAAMNTEAFF.

The chain employs TRBV19 and TRBJ2-1; 8 nucleotides match TRBD1. Germline assignment: CDR1 LNHDA and CDR2 SQIVND (reference sequence). J gave up 8 bases and V 3 bases, and 6 bases lay outside the gene matches. This CDR3 has 14 residues. The CDR3 sequence is CASSIRLTGDEQFF. The CDR3 DNA reads as TGTGCCAGTAGTATCAGGTTGACAGGGGATGAGCAGTTCTTC.

This chain links TRBV10-3 with TRBJ1-2, with D unresolved. CDR1 is ENHRY and CDR2 is SYGVKD in the germline V gene. V lost 0 bases and J lost 0, with 8 bases in between. This CDR3 contains 15 residues. CDR3 amino acids: CAISESSKPNYGYTF. As DNA, the CDR3 is TGTGCCATCAGTGAGTCGAGTAAACCTAACTATGGCTACACCTTC.

The chain couples TRBV5-6 to TRBJ2-1; 13 bases are shared with TRBD2. Germline V gene lookup returns CDR1 SGHDT and CDR2 YYEEEE. The CDR3 runs 14 residues. Losses at the gene ends were 5 bases for V and 10 bases for J; bases not matched to a gene: 6. The CDR3 DNA sequence: TGTGCCAGCAGGCGGACTAGCGGGAGTGACGAGCAGTTCTTC. Residues: CASRRTSGSDEQFF.

The J gene is TRBJ1-1, the V gene TRBV28; 10 nucleotides line up with TRBD1. From germline, CDR1 is MDHEN and CDR2 SYDVKM. The CDR3 runs to 17 residues. With V trimmed by 2 bases and J by 4 bases, 10 bases remained unmatched. Here the CDR3 reads CASSLGGQGFVGTEAFF. As DNA, the CDR3 is TGTGCCAGCAGTTTAGGGGGACAGGGGTTCGTCGGCACTGAAGCTTTCTTT.

The chain uses TRBV4-1 and TRBJ2-1, with unresolved D. V lost 1 base and J lost 3, with 4 bases in between. This CDR3 has 13 residues. The germline V gene has CDR1 MGHRA and CDR2 YSYEKL. The CDR3 loop is CASSQALYNEQFF. The CDR3 DNA reads as TGCGCCAGCAGCCAAGCCCTCTACAATGAGCAGTTCTTC.